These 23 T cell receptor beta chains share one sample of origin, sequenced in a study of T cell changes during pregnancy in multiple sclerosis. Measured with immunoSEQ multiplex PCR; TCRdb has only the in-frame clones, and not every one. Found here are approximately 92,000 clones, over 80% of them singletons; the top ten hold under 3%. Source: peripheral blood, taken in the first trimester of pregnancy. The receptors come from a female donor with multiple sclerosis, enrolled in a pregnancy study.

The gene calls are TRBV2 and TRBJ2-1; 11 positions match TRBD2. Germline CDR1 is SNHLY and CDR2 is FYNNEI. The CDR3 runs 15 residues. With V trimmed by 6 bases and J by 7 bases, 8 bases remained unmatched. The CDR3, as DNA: TGTGCCAGCAGCAACCAGGGACTAGCGGAAAATGAGCAGTTCTTC. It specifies CASSNQGLAENEQFF. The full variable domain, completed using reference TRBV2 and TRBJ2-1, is EPEVTQTPSHQVTQMGQEVILRCVPISNHLYFYWYRQILGQKVEFLVSFYNNEISEKSEIFDDQFSVERPDGSNFTLKIRSTKLEDSAMYFCASSNQGLAENEQFFGPGTRLTVL.

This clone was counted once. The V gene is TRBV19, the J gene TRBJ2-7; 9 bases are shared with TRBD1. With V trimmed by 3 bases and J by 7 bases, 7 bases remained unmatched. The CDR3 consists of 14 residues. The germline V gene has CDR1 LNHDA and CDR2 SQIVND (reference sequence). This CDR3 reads CASSIRDRVGEQYF. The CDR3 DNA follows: TGTGCCAGTAGTATTCGGGACAGGGTCGGAGAGCAGTACTTC.

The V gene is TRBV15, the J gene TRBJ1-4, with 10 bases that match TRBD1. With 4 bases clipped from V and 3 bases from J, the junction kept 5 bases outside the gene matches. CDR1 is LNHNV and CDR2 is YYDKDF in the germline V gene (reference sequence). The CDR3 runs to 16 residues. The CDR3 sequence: CATSTGDRGPNEKLFF. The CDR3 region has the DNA TGTGCCACCAGCACGGGGGACAGGGGACCTAATGAAAAACTGTTTTTT.

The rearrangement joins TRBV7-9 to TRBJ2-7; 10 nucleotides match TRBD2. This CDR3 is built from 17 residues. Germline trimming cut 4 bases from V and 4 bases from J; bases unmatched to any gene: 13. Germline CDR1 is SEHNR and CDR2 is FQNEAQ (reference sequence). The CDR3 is CASSSPGSGRASYEQYF. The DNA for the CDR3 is TGTGCCAGCAGCTCCCCGGGGAGCGGGAGGGCAAGTTACGAGCAGTACTTC.

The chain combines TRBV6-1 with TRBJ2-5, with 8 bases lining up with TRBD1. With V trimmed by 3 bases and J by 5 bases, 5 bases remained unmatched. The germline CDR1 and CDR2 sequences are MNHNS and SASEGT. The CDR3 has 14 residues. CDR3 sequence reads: CASSDQGAWETQYF. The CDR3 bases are TGTGCCAGCAGTGACCAGGGGGCGTGGGAGACCCAGTACTTC.

The CDR3 reads CASSPPGTEGPTNEKLFF. The CDR3 DNA is TGTGCCAGCAGCCCCCCCGGGACAGAGGGCCCAACTAATGAAAAACTGTTTTTT. V gene TRBV2 combines with J gene TRBJ1-4; TRBD1 agrees at 7 bases. The V gene's germline CDR1 is SNHLY and CDR2 FYNNEI. The V segment lost 6 bases and the J segment 0 bases; nucleotides outside the gene matches: 13. The CDR3 sequence is 18 residues long.

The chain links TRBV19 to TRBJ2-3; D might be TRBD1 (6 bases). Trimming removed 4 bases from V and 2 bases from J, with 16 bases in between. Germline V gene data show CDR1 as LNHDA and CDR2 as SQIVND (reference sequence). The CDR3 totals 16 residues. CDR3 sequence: CASSTGQSRITDTQYF. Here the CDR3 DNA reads TGTGCCAGTAGTACAGGACAGTCCCGGATCACAGATACGCAGTATTTT.

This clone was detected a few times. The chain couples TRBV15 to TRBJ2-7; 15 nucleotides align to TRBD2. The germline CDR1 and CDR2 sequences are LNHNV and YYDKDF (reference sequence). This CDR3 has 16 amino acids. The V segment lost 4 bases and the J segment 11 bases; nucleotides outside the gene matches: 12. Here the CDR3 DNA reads TGTGCCACCAGCAACCCAGCGGGACTAGCGGGAGGACTTAAGTACTTC. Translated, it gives CATSNPAGLAGGLKYF.

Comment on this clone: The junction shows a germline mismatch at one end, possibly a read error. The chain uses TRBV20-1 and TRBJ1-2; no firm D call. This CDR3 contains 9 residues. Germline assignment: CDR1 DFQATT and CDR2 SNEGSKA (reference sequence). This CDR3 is CSANRHVEF. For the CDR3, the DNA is TGCAGTGCTAATAGACATGTGGAATTC.

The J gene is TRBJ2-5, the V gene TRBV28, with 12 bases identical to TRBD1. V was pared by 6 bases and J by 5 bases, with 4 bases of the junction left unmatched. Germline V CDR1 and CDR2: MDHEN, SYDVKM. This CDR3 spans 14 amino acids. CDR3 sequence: CASRGQGAVETQYF. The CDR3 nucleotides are TGTGCCAGCAGGGGACAGGGGGCTGTGGAGACCCAGTACTTC.

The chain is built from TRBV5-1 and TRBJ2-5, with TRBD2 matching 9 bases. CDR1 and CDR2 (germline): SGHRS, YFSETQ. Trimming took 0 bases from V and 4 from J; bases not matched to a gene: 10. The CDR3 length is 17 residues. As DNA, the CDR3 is TGCGCCAGCAGCTTGGTGGCTAGCGGGAATTGGGGAGAGACCCAGTACTTC. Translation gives CASSLVASGNWGETQYF.

In DNA form, the CDR3 reads TGCAGCGTTTTTGGGACAGTGGGGTTGTCCGGGGAGCTGTTTTTT. As protein: CSVFGTVGLSGELFF. The rearrangement joins TRBV29-1 to TRBJ2-2; 7 bases match TRBD1. Losses at the gene ends were 5 bases for V and 6 bases for J; bases not matched to a gene: 12. Germline V gene data show CDR1 as SQVTM and CDR2 as ANQGSEA. CDR3 length: 15 amino acids.

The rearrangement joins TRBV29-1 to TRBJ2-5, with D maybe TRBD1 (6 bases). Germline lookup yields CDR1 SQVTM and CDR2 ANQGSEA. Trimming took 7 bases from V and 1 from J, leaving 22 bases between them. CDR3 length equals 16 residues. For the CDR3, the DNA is TGCAGCGCCACATTGAGTAGGGGGTCCCCCCAAGAGACCCAGTACTTC. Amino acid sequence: CSATLSRGSPQETQYF.

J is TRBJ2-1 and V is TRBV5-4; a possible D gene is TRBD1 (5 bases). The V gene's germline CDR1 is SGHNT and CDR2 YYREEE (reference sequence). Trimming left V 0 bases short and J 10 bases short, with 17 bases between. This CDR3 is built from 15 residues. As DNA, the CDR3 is TGTGCCAGCAGCTTGGTGGCAGGGCAAAGCCCCGAGCAGTTCTTC. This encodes CASSLVAGQSPEQFF. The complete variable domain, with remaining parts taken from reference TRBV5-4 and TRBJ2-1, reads ETGVTQSPTHLIKTRGQQVTLRCSSQSGHNTVSWYQQALGQGPQFIFQYYREEENGRGNFPPRFSGLQFPNYSSELNVNALELDDSALYLCASSLVAGQSPEQFFGPGTRLTVL.

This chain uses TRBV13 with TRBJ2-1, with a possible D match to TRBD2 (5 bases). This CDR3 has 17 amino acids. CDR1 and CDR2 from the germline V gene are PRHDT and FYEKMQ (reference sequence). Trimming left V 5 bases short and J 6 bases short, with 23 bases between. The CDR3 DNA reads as TGTGCCAGCAGCCCGCCCTATGGCGGGCGACGGGGCAATGAGCAGTTCTTC. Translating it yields CASSPPYGGRRGNEQFF. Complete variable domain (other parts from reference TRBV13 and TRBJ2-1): AAGVIQSPRHLIKEKRETATLKCYPIPRHDTVYWYQQGPGQDPQFLISFYEKMQSDKGSIPDRFSAQQFSDYHSELNMSSLELGDSALYFCASSPPYGGRRGNEQFFGPGTRLTVL.

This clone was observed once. In nucleotides, the CDR3 is TGTGCCAGCAAAAACAGATTAGGAAACACCATATATTTT. Translated, it gives CASKNRLGNTIYF. The V call is TRBV6-5, the J call TRBJ1-3; D remains unclear. The CDR3 spans 13 residues. Germline V lookup: CDR1 MNHEY, CDR2 SVGAGI. Between the trimmed V and J ends, which lost 7 bases and 4 bases, there was a span of 11 bases.

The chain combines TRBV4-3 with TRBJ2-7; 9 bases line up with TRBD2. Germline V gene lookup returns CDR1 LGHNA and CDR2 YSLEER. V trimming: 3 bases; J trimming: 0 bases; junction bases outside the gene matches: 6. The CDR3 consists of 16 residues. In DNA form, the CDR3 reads TGCGCCAGCAGCCAGGATACTAGCGGGTACTCCTACGAGCAGTACTTC. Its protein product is CASSQDTSGYSYEQYF.

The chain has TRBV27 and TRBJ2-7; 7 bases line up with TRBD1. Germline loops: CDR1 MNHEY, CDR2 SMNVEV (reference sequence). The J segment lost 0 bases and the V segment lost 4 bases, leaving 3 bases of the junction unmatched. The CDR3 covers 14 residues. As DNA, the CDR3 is TGTGCCAGCAGTTCAACAGGGGCCTCCTACGAGCAGTACTTC. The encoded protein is CASSSTGASYEQYF.

The CDR3 loop reads CASSFAGSSNQPQHF. The CDR3 DNA reads TGTGCCAGCAGTTTCGCGGGCAGTAGCAATCAGCCCCAGCATTTT. V usage is TRBV28 and J usage is TRBJ1-5; D remains unclear. The CDR3 has 15 residues. The germline CDR1 and CDR2 sequences are MDHEN and SYDVKM. V was clipped by 3 bases and J by 0 bases, with 9 bases between them.

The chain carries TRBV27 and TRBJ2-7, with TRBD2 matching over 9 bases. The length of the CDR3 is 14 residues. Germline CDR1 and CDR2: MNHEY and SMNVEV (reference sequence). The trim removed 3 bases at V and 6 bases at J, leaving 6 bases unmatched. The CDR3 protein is CASSLSSGRGEQYF. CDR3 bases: TGTGCCAGCAGTTTGAGTAGCGGGAGAGGCGAGCAGTACTTC.

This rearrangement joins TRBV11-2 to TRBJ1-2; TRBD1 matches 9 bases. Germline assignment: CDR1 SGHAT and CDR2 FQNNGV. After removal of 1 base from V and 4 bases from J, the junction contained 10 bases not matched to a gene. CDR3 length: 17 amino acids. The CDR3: CASSLASGQGTSYGYTF. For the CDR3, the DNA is TGTGCCAGCAGCTTAGCGTCGGGACAGGGAACCTCCTATGGCTACACCTTC.

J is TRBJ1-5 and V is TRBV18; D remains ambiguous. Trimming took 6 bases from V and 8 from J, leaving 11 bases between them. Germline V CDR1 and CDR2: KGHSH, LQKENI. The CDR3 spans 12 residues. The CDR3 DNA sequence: TGTGCCAGCTCGTCCGGTAATGAGCCCCAGCATTTT. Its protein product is CASSSGNEPQHF.

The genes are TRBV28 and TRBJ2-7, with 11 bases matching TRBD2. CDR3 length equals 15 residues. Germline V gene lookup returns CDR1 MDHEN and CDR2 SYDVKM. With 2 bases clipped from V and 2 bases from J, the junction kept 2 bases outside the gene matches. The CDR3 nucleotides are TGTGCCAGCAGTTTAACTAGCGGGAGTCCCTACGAGCAGTACTTC. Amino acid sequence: CASSLTSGSPYEQYF. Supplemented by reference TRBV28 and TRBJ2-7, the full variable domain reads DVKVTQSSRYLVKRTGEKVFLECVQDMDHENMFWYRQDPGLGLRLIYFSYDVKMKEKGDIPEGYSVSREKKERFSLILESASTNQTSMYLCASSLTSGSPYEQYFGPGTRLTVT.